This T cell receptor (beta chain) was retrieved from a study of blood T cell repertoires in COVID-19. Study overall: Samples taken during acute and convalescent COVID-19 were collected in the United States, Italy and Spain.

Germline loops: CDR1 MNHEY, CDR2 SVGAGI. The junction had 4 bases not matched to a gene; V was cut back by 6 bases and J by 2 bases. This CDR3 is built from 15 residues. Original processing methods: Estimated nucleated cell counts came from reference gene primer amplification. TCRdb keeps only in-frame clones here, not all; method: immunoSEQ multiplex PCR. Clonal size and the V and J genes are those of that table, whereas D and trimming came from the DNA. In the table there are 70,000 or so clones, 75% to 90% of which are singletons. The sequenced sample was peripheral blood. V and J are TRBV6-5 and TRBJ1-5; 10 positions agree with TRBD1. This sequence was found in a man aged 25-40 years with acute or convalescent COVID-19. The CDR3 DNA sequence: TGTGCCAGCAGCTCCGGGACAGGGGGCAATCAGCCCCAGCATTTT. It is translated as CASSSGTGGNQPQHF.